This T cell receptor (beta chain) emerged from a study of cytomegalovirus exposure and HLA in healthy donors. Amplification used 60 Vbeta primers and 13 Jbeta primers. TCRdb keeps only in-frame clones here, not all; method: immunoSEQ multiplex PCR. This sample has roughly 170,000 clones, with around 86% found just once. The clonotype comes from a man in his fifties in good health and CMV-seronegative. Input material: PBMCs.

The CDR3 region has the DNA TGCGCCAGCCGTAATGGCCTCCAAGAGACCCAGTACTTC. As protein: CASRNGLQETQYF. The chain uses TRBV5-1 and TRBJ2-5; D remains ambiguous. The ends were cut back, 7 bases at V and 1 base at J, with 11 bases in the middle. This CDR3 comprises 13 residues. CDR1 and CDR2 from the germline V gene are SGHRS and YFSETQ.